The rows below give T cell receptor beta chains drawn from one sample of a study of cytomegalovirus exposure and HLA in healthy donors. Sequencing was performed with immunoSEQ multiplex PCR; in TCRdb, only in-frame clones are kept and a portion is missing. The sample holds about 130,000 clones, about 86% seen once. The sequenced sample was PBMCs. The receptors come from a man between 18 and 35 years old in good health and CMV-seronegative. Both conserved end residues are part of each CDR3. Some rows mark clone size as missing; the rest say once, few, many or name a class of expanded clone.

>.|TRBJ2-2|TRBV5-1
CASIGIGTGELFF
>few|TRBJ2-2|TRBV4-3
CASSQEGLAINTGELFF
>.|TRBJ2-7|TRBV7-6
CASSPDTTPLEQYF
>.|TRBJ2-1|TRBV27
CASSFEHRDRSLYNEQFF
>.|TRBJ2-7|TRBV4-3
CASSQGHLGTGAYEQYF
>.|TRBJ1-5|TRBV7-2
CASSGQISNQPQHF
>.|TRBJ1-5|TRBV18
CASSTGHGGQPQHF
>.|TRBJ2-1|TRBV27
CASRPGGSSYNEQFF
>.|TRBJ2-2|TRBV5-4
CASSPTQGLGELFF
>few|TRBJ2-1|TRBV29-1
CSVGWASGGWSYNEQFF
>.|TRBJ2-7|TRBV4-1
CASSQDSFYEQYF
>.|TRBJ1-6|TRBV5-1
CASSRDRVSNSPLHF
>.|TRBJ2-2|TRBV6-5
CASGGQNTGELFF
>.|TRBJ1-2|TRBV28
CASSLPRAGGDPNYGYTF
>.|TRBJ2-5|TRBV7-7
CASSLARYGGGQETQYF
>.|TRBJ1-2|TRBV6-4
CASSEGTGGARPGYTF
>.|TRBJ1-6|TRBV4-1
CASSQVEGLNSPLHF
>.|TRBJ1-2|TRBV6-7
CASSYSGASANYGYTF
>.|TRBJ1-2|TRBV4-3
CASSQDRGQARGYTF
>.|TRBJ1-2|TRBV27
CASSPLGTGSIGYTF
>.|TRBJ1-2|TRBV27
CASSERDRSDGYTF
>.|TRBJ1-5|TRBV15
CATSRDILSNQPQHF
>.|TRBJ2-2|TRBV29-1
CSGRGINTGELFF
>.|TRBJ2-2|TRBV5-4
CASSLNGVAGELFF
>.|TRBJ1-3|TRBV30
CAWSEYSGNTIYF
>.|TRBJ1-3|TRBV4-1
CASSQEGVQGAGNTIYF
>.|TRBJ1-2|TRBV2
CASSEAPQGGHGYTF
>.|TRBJ2-5|TRBV4-3
CASSQALQETQYF
>.|TRBJ2-7|TRBV7-9
CASSPRQGPYEQYF
>.|TRBJ1-1|TRBV6-1
CASSESLRENTEAFF
>.|TRBJ1-2|TRBV30
CAWRAVGTALLDYGYTF
>.|TRBJ2-7|TRBV25-1
CASSDPGQGYEQYF
>.|TRBJ1-5|TRBV9
CASSVTGNQPQHF
>.|TRBJ1-2|TRBV7-9
CASSSSGQGNYGYTF
>few|TRBJ1-6|TRBV18
CASSSVEGADSPLHF
>once|TRBJ1-6|TRBV10-2
CASTVRGYSPLHF
>.|TRBJ2-2|TRBV5-1
CASSLALAGANTGELFF
>.|TRBJ1-2|TRBV7-9
CSSNRETYGYTF
>.|TRBJ1-2|TRBV10-2
CAAGGNYGYTF
>.|TRBJ2-2|TRBV5-6
CASSLDRGSDTGELFF
>.|TRBJ1-1|TRBV14
CASSQRQGVINTEAFF
>.|TRBJ2-1|TRBV27
CASSLRRSEQFF
>.|TRBJ1-2|TRBV5-1
CASSVNYRGGGFSGYTF
>.|TRBJ1-2|TRBV6-5
CASSYLTDRGGYTF
>.|TRBJ1-2|TRBV2
CASSGKRVRGYTF
>.|TRBJ1-1|TRBV7-9
CASSPLADGNTEAFF
>once|TRBJ1-5|TRBV7-9
CASSDRGAGKPQHF
>.|TRBJ2-7|TRBV2
CASSIQGYEQYF
>few|TRBJ1-5|TRBV21-1
CAGIRGIHSNQPQHF
>.|TRBJ1-4|TRBV28
CASQDSRDISRKLFF
>.|TRBJ2-7|TRBV5-1
CASSIRTTYEQYF